Listed below are T cell receptor beta chains from one sample, sequenced in a study of T cells after yellow fever vaccination. TCRdb analysed the 5' RACE reads with MiXCR anew, one entry per CDR3 protein. Among about 220,000 distinct CDR3 sequences listed, approximately 3% were seen once. This sample comprised CD4+ T cells sorted from PBMCs, obtained 10 days after the yellow fever booster vaccination. These receptors were taken from a man between 18 and 35 years old who received the YFV17D yellow fever vaccine. CDR3s include the opening cysteine and the closing phenylalanine or tryptophan. A D gene is named only where the DNA matches it firmly. Rows give clone size only sometimes, using once, few, many, or a class for an expanded clone.

d_gene: -; j_gene: TRBJ1-1; abundance: many; v_gene: TRBV7-2; CDR3nt: TGTGCCAGCAGCCAAGGACCCGGGTCGTACACTGAAGCTTTCTTT; CDR3aa: CASSQGPGSYTEAFF
d_gene: TRBD1; j_gene: TRBJ2-1; abundance: many; v_gene: TRBV7-2; CDR3nt: TGTGCCAGCAGCGTCGGACAGGGGCGAGGTGAGCAGTTCTTC; CDR3aa: CASSVGQGRGEQFF
d_gene: -; j_gene: TRBJ1-2; abundance: few; v_gene: TRBV18; CDR3nt: TGTGCCAGCTCGGGCAACAGGGACGACGGCTATGGCTACACCTTC; CDR3aa: CASSGNRDDGYGYTF
d_gene: -; j_gene: TRBJ2-7; abundance: many; v_gene: TRBV3-1; CDR3nt: TGTGCCAGCAGCCAAGATTCGGGCCGCCAGCAGTACTTC; CDR3aa: CASSQDSGRQQYF
d_gene: -; j_gene: TRBJ1-4; abundance: -; v_gene: TRBV5-6; CDR3nt: TGTGCCAGCAGCTTGGAAGGGGCGGGCACTAATGAAAAACTGTTTTTT; CDR3aa: CASSLEGAGTNEKLFF
d_gene: -; j_gene: TRBJ2-7; abundance: -; v_gene: TRBV6-8; CDR3nt: TGTGCCAGCAGTTACTTGGGGTGGTATCGCTCCTACGAGCAGTACTTC; CDR3aa: CASSYLGWYRSYEQYF
d_gene: -; j_gene: TRBJ2-7; abundance: -; v_gene: TRBV10-1; CDR3nt: TGCGCCAGCGGGGACTCCTACGAGCAGTACTTC; CDR3aa: CASGDSYEQYF
d_gene: -; j_gene: TRBJ1-5; abundance: many; v_gene: TRBV28; CDR3nt: TGTGCCAGCAGTTTAAGGGGCCAGGGAGGGAATCAGCCCCAGCATTTT; CDR3aa: CASSLRGQGGNQPQHF
d_gene: -; j_gene: TRBJ2-5; abundance: many; v_gene: TRBV27; CDR3nt: TGTGCCAGCAGTTTATCCCGCAGGGAAGAGACCCAGTACTTC; CDR3aa: CASSLSRREETQYF
d_gene: -; j_gene: TRBJ1-6; abundance: many; v_gene: TRBV29-1; CDR3nt: TGCAGCGTTGTAAGGCACGGCGTCCATAATTCACCCCTCCACTTT; CDR3aa: CSVVRHGVHNSPLHF
d_gene: -; j_gene: TRBJ2-3; abundance: -; v_gene: TRBV12-3/TRBV12-4; CDR3nt: TGTGCCAGCAGTTTAAGATCCCACACAGATACGCAGTATTTT; CDR3aa: CASSLRSHTDTQYF
d_gene: TRBD1; j_gene: TRBJ2-1; abundance: few; v_gene: TRBV3-1; CDR3nt: TGTGCCAGCAGCCCGACAGGGGGGCGAAGCAATGAGCAGTTCTTC; CDR3aa: CASSPTGGRSNEQFF
d_gene: -; j_gene: TRBJ2-2; abundance: -; v_gene: TRBV5-1; CDR3nt: TGCGCCAGCAGCTTGGCCCAGTGGCAGGGGAGCACCGGGGAGCTGTTTTTT; CDR3aa: CASSLAQWQGSTGELFF
d_gene: -; j_gene: TRBJ2-1; abundance: many; v_gene: TRBV13; CDR3nt: TGTGCCAGCAGCCCCCAGCCGGCATCCAATGAGCAGTTCTTC; CDR3aa: CASSPQPASNEQFF
d_gene: TRBD1; j_gene: TRBJ1-6; abundance: -; v_gene: TRBV12-3/TRBV12-4; CDR3nt: TGTGCCAGCAGTTTGGGGACAGGCTTCTATAATTCACCCCTCCACTTT; CDR3aa: CASSLGTGFYNSPLHF
d_gene: -; j_gene: TRBJ1-5; abundance: -; v_gene: TRBV6-1; CDR3nt: TGTGCCAGCAGTGAAGCGCTCGCGGGCCCCAATCAGCCCCAGCATTTT; CDR3aa: CASSEALAGPNQPQHF